The sequence of this T cell receptor (beta chain) was determined in a study of blood T cells in healthy people across ages. On the study more broadly: Template-switching capture recovered about one barcoded beta molecule per two T cells.

The V and J ends lost 5 bases and 0 bases respectively, with 13 bases between them. Germline lookup yields CDR1 MNHEY and CDR2 SMNVEV (reference sequence). The CDR3 covers 16 residues. Together with a sample-barcoded 5' primer, a J-beta primer mix was included in a second PCR lasting roughly 6 to 12 cycles. TCRdb redid the calling of the 5' RACE reads with MiXCR, one entry per CDR3 protein. This table holds about 1.8 million distinct CDR3 sequences, 49% found once. Approximately 10 milliliters was the volume of peripheral blood drawn from each donor. Isolation recovered at least 6 million PBMCs from every sample.

This chain links TRBV27 with TRBJ1-4; TRBD1 is a possible D gene (5 bases). The sequencing sample was made of blood. The origin of this receptor is a woman aged 40 to 50 in good health. The CDR3 DNA reads TGTGCCAGCAGTCTGGGACGGTTAACAACTAATGAAAAACTGTTTTTT. This sequence encodes CASSLGRLTTNEKLFF. Based on the CDR3 plus reference TRBV27 and TRBJ1-4, the full variable domain is EAQVTQNPRYLITVTGKKLTVTCSQNMNHEYMSWYRQDPGLGLRQIYYSMNVEVTDKGDVPEGYKVSRKEKRNFPLILESPSPNQTSLYFCASSLGRLTTNEKLFFGSGTQLSVL.